This TCR beta chain came from a study of blood T cell repertoires in COVID-19. Method: immunoSEQ multiplex PCR; TCRdb's copy keeps in-frame clones and lacks some. The sample includes 200,000 to 300,000 clones, roughly 86% of them seen just once. Trimming removed 7 bases from V and 0 bases from J, with 19 bases in between. The CDR3 is made up of 17 amino acids. The germline gives CDR1 LNHDA, CDR2 SQIVND (reference sequence). The rearrangement joins TRBV19 to TRBJ2-4; possible D gene TRBD1, 6 bases. The TCR originated in a man aged 35 to 55 who had recovered from COVID-19. The sample comprised peripheral blood. CDR3 region: CASTPEGGRLAKNIQYF. CDR3 nucleotide sequence: TGTGCCAGTACCCCCGAAGGGGGTAGGTTAGCCAAAAACATTCAGTACTTC.